The T cell receptor beta chain described here comes from a study of glioma-infiltrating T cells. Using RNA template, CDR3s of TCR alpha and beta were amplified with iRepertoire arm-PCR. TCRdb recomputed calls from the multiplex PCR reads with MiXCR, one row per CDR3 protein. This table holds 15,000 to 20,000 distinct CDR3 sequences, 58% found once. Comment on this clonotype: Likely a read error: the CDR3 ends without its conserved phenylalanine or tryptophan.

From germline, CDR1 is MNHEY and CDR2 SVGEGT. The CDR3 sequence is 18 residues long. V gave up 6 bases and J gave up 4 bases; unmatched junction bases: 17. The chain carries TRBV6-2 or TRBV6-3 and TRBJ2-7, with TRBD2 matching 11 bases. This TCR was sampled from a human donor with low-grade glioma or glioblastoma, undergoing nonglioma brain surgery, or in good health (not recorded which). The material sequenced was glioma tissue, nonneoplastic brain tissue, or PBMCs (not recorded which). CDR3 sequence reads: CASSYVPAGTSGMYEQYL. The DNA for the CDR3 is TGTGCCAGCAGCTACGTGCCGGCTGGGACTAGCGGAATGTACGAGCAGTACCTC.